This entry concerns a single TCR beta chain. This specimen comes from a study of monozygotic twins with inflammatory bowel disease. TCRdb re-called the 5' RACE reads; one entry per CDR3 protein, DNA not given. There are 400,000 or so distinct CDR3 sequences in the sample, with 2% to 3% held by the top ten. Germline CDR1 and CDR2: MNHEY and SMNVEV (reference sequence). The CDR3 is 14 residues long. Sequenced material: blood. The chain combines TRBV27 with TRBJ1-3; TCRdb names TRBD1, which stays unverified in the absence of DNA. The clonotype was recovered from a human donor with ulcerative colitis or Crohn's disease, or a healthy co-twin of an affected twin (not recorded which). The CDR3: CASRSPGAGNTIYF.